The clone carrying this T cell receptor (beta chain) has more than one count but fewer than ten. Its antigen is undetermined. The data were taken from a study of beta chain features in type 1 diabetes. Study results and caveats: Shorter TCRB CDR3s, moderately but significantly so, marked every one of the four CD4+ subsets in Type 1 diabetes patients.

V was cut by 0 bases and J by 4 bases, with 13 bases left in between. Germline CDR1 and CDR2: SGDLS and YYNGEE. The CDR3 is made up of 15 amino acids. Expressed TCRB transcripts were sequenced, since all the RNA that had been isolated was reverse transcribed. Method: immunoSEQ multiplex PCR; TCRdb's copy keeps in-frame clones and lacks some. The table lists roughly 140,000 clones, about 9.3% of them singletons, with around 0.5% in the top ten. The rearrangement links TRBV9 to TRBJ1-2; tentative D call: TRBD1 (6 bases). The clonotype originates from a young man with type 1 diabetes. Sequencing input: central memory CD4+ T cells from blood. Written as DNA, the CDR3 is TGTGCCAGCAGCGTAGGGTCAGGGGATTCCTATGGCTACACCTTC. It is translated as CASSVGSGDSYGYTF.